These T cell receptor beta chains were read from a single sample in a study of T cells after yellow fever vaccination. TCRdb reanalysed the 5' RACE reads using MiXCR and keeps one entry per CDR3 protein. The sample lists a few hundred thousand distinct CDR3 sequences; about 4% were seen once. This specimen was PBMCs, taken 5 days after the yellow fever booster vaccination. The receptors were gathered from a man younger than 35 who received the YFV17D yellow fever vaccine. The CDR3 runs from the conserved cysteine through the conserved F or W. A D gene is named only where the DNA matches it firmly. Size values are once, few and many counts, or a class for expanded clones, and some rows have none.

>many|TRBD2|TRBV28|TRBJ2-3
CASKPGLAGGGTDTQYF
TGTGCCAGCAAACCGGGACTAGCGGGGGGAGGTACAGATACGCAGTATTTT
>-|-|TRBV2|TRBJ2-2
CASSGAAGPSGELFF
TGTGCCAGCAGTGGGGCTGCGGGACCCAGCGGGGAGCTGTTTTTT
>many|-|TRBV5-1|TRBJ2-1
CASSEGRGSSYNEQFF
TGCGCCAGCAGCGAGGGACGAGGGAGCTCCTACAATGAGCAGTTCTTC
>many|TRBD2|TRBV4-2|TRBJ2-5
CASSQPPRRGREETQYF
TGTGCCAGCAGCCAACCCCCGAGGCGGGGGAGGGAAGAGACCCAGTACTTC
>-|TRBD1|TRBV19|TRBJ1-2
CASSRDSLIYGYTF
TGTGCCAGTAGTCGGGACAGCTTAATCTATGGCTACACCTTC
>few|-|TRBV13|TRBJ2-3
CASSLTQRVLTDTQYF
TGTGCCAGCAGCTTGACCCAGCGGGTCCTAACAGATACGCAGTATTTT
>-|TRBD1|TRBV7-2|TRBJ1-4
CASSLNRGDEKLFF
TGTGCCAGCAGCTTAAACAGGGGAGATGAAAAACTGTTTTTT
>many|TRBD2|TRBV4-2|TRBJ2-2
CASSPLLRGGPDTGELFF
TGTGCCAGCAGCCCGCTATTGCGGGGGGGGCCCGACACCGGGGAGCTGTTTTTT
>many|-|TRBV12-3/TRBV12-4|TRBJ1-5
CASSAEPGDNQPQHF
TGTGCCAGCAGCGCCGAGCCCGGGGACAATCAGCCCCAGCATTTT
>few|-|TRBV6-5|TRBJ1-6
CASSYGINSPLHF
TGTGCCAGCAGTTACGGGATTAATTCACCCCTCCACTTT
>few|-|TRBV4-3|TRBJ1-5
CASSQEGKGAQPQHF
TGCGCCAGCAGCCAAGAGGGTAAGGGAGCTCAGCCCCAGCATTTT
>many|-|TRBV7-2|TRBJ1-5
CASSVERGRNQPQHF
TGTGCCAGCAGCGTAGAACGGGGGCGTAATCAGCCCCAGCATTTT
>few|-|TRBV6-2/TRBV6-3|TRBJ1-1
CASSLQGRGNTEAFF
TGTGCCAGCAGTTTACAGGGCCGGGGGAACACTGAAGCTTTCTTT
>few|-|TRBV5-6|TRBJ2-1
CASSPGSNEQFF
TGTGCCAGCAGTCCAGGGTCCAATGAGCAGTTCTTC
>-|TRBD2|TRBV10-3|TRBJ2-5
CAIRPEASGRQETQYF
TGTGCCATCAGGCCTGAGGCTAGCGGGAGGCAAGAGACCCAGTACTTC
>few|-|TRBV12-3/TRBV12-4|TRBJ2-7
CASSQDLSGPYEQYF
TGTGCCAGCAGCCAAGACCTTTCGGGACCCTACGAGCAGTACTTC
>-|TRBD1|TRBV29-1|TRBJ2-3
CSVATGAYTDTQYF
TGCAGCGTAGCTACAGGGGCCTACACAGATACGCAGTATTTT
>-|-|TRBV5-1|TRBJ1-1
CASSPETENTEAFF
TGCGCCAGCAGCCCCGAAACAGAGAACACTGAAGCTTTCTTT
>many|TRBD2|TRBV6-1|TRBJ2-2
CASSWTSAGGELFF
TGTGCCAGCAGTTGGACTAGCGCGGGCGGGGAGCTGTTTTTT
>few|-|TRBV6-5|TRBJ1-5
CASSYSAGRDQPQHF
TGTGCCAGCAGTTACTCTGCGGGTCGCGATCAGCCCCAGCATTTT
>many|TRBD2|TRBV7-2|TRBJ2-2
CASSQSRGGHGELFF
TGTGCCAGCAGCCAGTCCCGGGGGGGCCACGGGGAGCTGTTTTTT
>-|TRBD2|TRBV7-3|TRBJ2-7
CASSLMYYGGGSYEQYF
TGTGCCAGCAGCTTAATGTATTACGGCGGGGGCTCCTACGAGCAGTACTTC
>-|TRBD1|TRBV2|TRBJ1-1
CASRRDSNTEAFF
TGTGCCAGCAGACGGGACAGTAACACTGAAGCTTTCTTT
>-|TRBD1|TRBV7-9|TRBJ1-2
CASSPGTGVNYGYTF
TGTGCCAGCAGCCCGGGGACAGGGGTGAACTATGGCTACACCTTC
>many|TRBD2|TRBV20-1|TRBJ2-1
CSATRLAGGSYNEQFF
TGCAGTGCTACTCGACTAGCGGGGGGGTCTTACAATGAGCAGTTCTTC
>many|-|TRBV6-5|TRBJ2-2
CASSYMATGELFF
TGTGCCAGCAGTTACATGGCCACCGGGGAGCTGTTTTTT
>-|TRBD2|TRBV29-1|TRBJ2-3
CSVEGERGVTDTQYF
TGCAGCGTTGAAGGAGAGCGGGGGGTCACAGATACGCAGTATTTT
>-|-|TRBV7-9|TRBJ1-5
CASSLMGTSNQPQHF
TGTGCCAGCAGCTTAATGGGGACGAGCAATCAGCCCCAGCATTTT
>few|-|TRBV4-1|TRBJ1-1
CASSVPGTTNTEAFF
TGCGCCAGCAGCGTCCCCGGGACAACGAACACTGAAGCTTTCTTT
>-|-|TRBV29-1|TRBJ2-5
CSVRKETQYF
TGCAGCGTTAGAAAGGAGACCCAGTACTTC
>many|-|TRBV7-2|TRBJ2-5
CASSSYQETQYF
TGTGCCAGCAGCTCGTACCAAGAGACCCAGTACTTC
>-|-|TRBV5-4|TRBJ1-1
CAMSNTEAFF
TGTGCCATGTCGAACACTGAAGCTTTCTTT
>-|TRBD1|TRBV5-1|TRBJ2-7
CASSLDWTGEYEQYF
TGCGCCAGCAGCTTGGATTGGACAGGGGAATACGAGCAGTACTTC
>few|-|TRBV20-1|TRBJ2-7
CSARAGRVTGEQYF
TGCAGTGCTAGAGCAGGCAGGGTGACGGGAGAGCAGTACTTC
>few|-|TRBV5-6|TRBJ2-5
CASSLRGRSETQYF
TGTGCCAGCAGCTTGCGGGGGCGTTCAGAGACCCAGTACTTC
>few|TRBD2|TRBV20-1|TRBJ2-1
CSARVGGAVNEQFF
TGCAGTGCTAGGGTCGGGGGGGCCGTCAATGAGCAGTTCTTC
>-|-|TRBV3-1|TRBJ1-2
CASSPFGGSLYGYTF
TGTGCCAGCAGCCCCTTCGGGGGGTCACTCTATGGCTACACCTTC
>-|-|TRBV25-1|TRBJ2-3
CASSELSTQYF
TGTGCCAGCAGTGAGCTCTCCACGCAGTATTTT
>many|TRBD2|TRBV9|TRBJ2-3
CASSATSGTDTQYF
TGTGCCAGCAGCGCGACTAGCGGCACAGATACGCAGTATTTT